These 21 T cell receptor beta chains share one sample of origin, sequenced in a study of somatic mutations in cytotoxic T cells in rheumatoid arthritis. Sequencing was performed with immunoSEQ multiplex PCR; in TCRdb, only in-frame clones are kept and a portion is missing. The sample holds fewer than 30,000 clones; 82% are singletons and the top ten take roughly 5.6%. Sequencing was carried out using CD8+ T cells sorted from blood. All receptors derive from a man in his forties or fifties in good health.

This rearrangement joins TRBV25-1 to TRBJ1-2; D unresolved. V lost 1 base to trimming and J lost 2 bases, with 5 bases between them. CDR3 length: 13 amino acids. Germline V CDR1 and CDR2: MGHDK, SYGVNS. The CDR3 DNA sequence: TGTGCCAGCAGTGAATGGCAAAACTATGGCTACACCTTC. It codes for CASSEWQNYGYTF.

This chain joins TRBV5-6 and TRBJ2-1; D ambiguous. This CDR3 spans 16 amino acids. The germline CDR1 and CDR2 sequences are SGHDT and YYEEEE. Trimming removed 4 bases from V and 0 bases from J, with 14 bases in between. The CDR3 sequence: CASSPETLGSYNEQFF. The CDR3 region has the DNA TGTGCCAGCAGCCCCGAGACCCTTGGCTCCTACAATGAGCAGTTCTTC.

A single count supports this clone. V usage is TRBV6-6 and J usage is TRBJ1-1; no definite D call. The CDR3 spans 12 residues. Germline V CDR1 and CDR2: MNHNY, SVGAGI (reference sequence). V gave up 5 bases and J gave up 4 bases, with 8 bases separating them. In nucleotides, the CDR3 is TGTGCCAGCAGTCCCCTAGGCACTGAAGCTTTCTTT. Translation gives CASSPLGTEAFF.

The table lists this clone with a count of one. The chain has TRBV4-1 and TRBJ1-2; D ambiguous. V lost 3 bases and J 4 bases, leaving 3 bases between the germline ends. In germline, CDR1 is MGHRA, CDR2 YSYEKL. The CDR3 contains 11 residues. The chain's CDR3 is CASSHRYGYTF. The CDR3 DNA is TGCGCCAGCAGCCACCGCTATGGCTACACCTTC.

The chain is built from TRBV5-1 and TRBJ2-5, with 11 bases lining up with TRBD1. This CDR3 has 15 amino acids. With 0 bases clipped from V and 4 bases from J, the junction kept 2 bases outside the gene matches. Germline CDR1 reads SGHRS; CDR2 reads YFSETQ. CDR3 coding DNA: TGCGCCAGCAGCTTGGAGGGGACAGGGGGAGAGACCCAGTACTTC. It translates to CASSLEGTGGETQYF.

The chain combines TRBV7-9 with TRBJ1-2; no clear D. CDR1 and CDR2 (germline): SEHNR, FQNEAQ (reference sequence). The V end lost 4 bases, the J end lost 5 bases, and 5 bases lay between the germline ends. CDR3 length equals 11 residues. The CDR3 nucleotides are TGTGCCAGCAGCTCCGATTATGGCTACACCTTC. It yields the protein CASSSDYGYTF.

The chain uses TRBV13 and TRBJ1-1; unclear D gene. V shed 0 bases and J shed 1 base, with 9 bases lying between them. Germline CDR1 is PRHDT and CDR2 is FYEKMQ (reference sequence). This CDR3 is 15 amino acids long. The CDR3 coding sequence is TGTGCCAGCAGCTTAGGAGCTGGCGAGAACACTGAAGCTTTCTTT. Encoded protein: CASSLGAGENTEAFF.

The chain has TRBV7-9 and TRBJ2-7; 13 bases are a match to TRBD2. V lost 5 bases and J lost 6; bases outside the gene matches: 7. There are 15 residues in the CDR3. Germline V CDR1 and CDR2: SEHNR, FQNEAQ (reference sequence). The chain's CDR3 is CASSLGTSGAREQYF. The CDR3 DNA is TGTGCCAGCAGCCTAGGGACTAGCGGGGCTCGCGAGCAGTACTTC. Filled out from reference TRBV7-9 and TRBJ2-7, the complete variable domain reads DTGVSQNPRHKITKRGQNVTFRCDPISEHNRLYWYRQTLGQGPEFLTYFQNEAQLEKSRLLSDRFSAERPKGSFSTLEIQRTEQGDSAMYLCASSLGTSGAREQYFGPGTRLTVT.

CDR3 nucleotide sequence: TGTGCCAGTAGTAAAAGGGGACTAGCGGGAGTTAGGGAGACCCAGTACTTC. Its translation: CASSKRGLAGVRETQYF. The chain employs TRBV19 and TRBJ2-5; 14 nucleotides match TRBD2. The germline V gene encodes CDR1 LNHDA and CDR2 SQIVND (reference sequence). Trimming cost V 4 bases and J 5 bases; bases outside gene matches: 9. The CDR3 runs to 17 residues.

This rearrangement joins TRBV10-3 to TRBJ2-7; D call uncertain. Per the germline V gene, CDR1 is ENHRY and CDR2 is SYGVKD. There are 12 residues in the CDR3. Trimming took 4 bases from V and 2 from J, leaving 6 bases between them. The CDR3 DNA reads TGTGCCATCAGTGGAGATACCTACGAGCAGTACTTC. It encodes CAISGDTYEQYF.

CDR3 sequence reads: CAISEPLGQQSSYEQYF. CDR3 nucleotide sequence: TGTGCCATCAGTGAGCCATTGGGGCAACAGAGCTCCTACGAGCAGTACTTC. V and J are TRBV10-3 and TRBJ2-7; TRBD1 is a possible D gene (5 bases). Deletions cut 2 bases from V and 0 bases from J, with 17 bases between. The CDR3 is 17 amino acids. Germline-derived CDR1 and CDR2 are ENHRY and SYGVKD.

This sequence joins TRBV7-6 and TRBJ2-1, with D hard to call. Germline lookup yields CDR1 SGHVS and CDR2 FNYEAQ. The length of the CDR3 is 11 residues. CDR3 residues: CAPKQYNEQFF. Here the CDR3 DNA reads TGTGCTCCGAAGCAGTACAATGAGCAGTTCTTC.

The V and J genes are TRBV6-5 and TRBJ2-5; 8 nucleotides agree with TRBD2. J lost 5 bases, V lost 0 bases, and 8 bases had no gene match. The CDR3 has 16 residues. Germline V gene lookup returns CDR1 MNHEY and CDR2 SVGAGI. The CDR3: CASSYSTAGDVETQYF. CDR3 bases: TGTGCCAGCAGTTACTCGACAGCGGGAGATGTGGAGACCCAGTACTTC.

The chain has TRBV29-1 and TRBJ1-2, with D possibly being TRBD1 (5 bases). The germline gives CDR1 SQVTM, CDR2 ANQGSEA. CDR3 size: 15 residues. Trimming left V 0 bases short and J 6 bases short, with 17 bases between. Here the CDR3 reads CSVEDRAYRINGYTF. The CDR3 DNA follows: TGCAGCGTTGAAGATAGGGCCTACAGGATTAATGGCTACACCTTC.

The chain couples TRBV14 to TRBJ2-7; tentative D call: TRBD1 (5 bases). Per the germline V gene, CDR1 is SGHDN and CDR2 is FVKESK. Trimming took off 0 bases at V and 6 bases at J, with 9 bases between the two ends. The CDR3 loop spans 13 amino acids. The CDR3: CASSQDRVREQYF. The DNA for the CDR3 is TGTGCCAGCAGCCAAGACAGGGTACGCGAGCAGTACTTC. The full variable domain, rest sourced from reference TRBV14 and TRBJ2-7, is EAGVTQFPSHSVIEKGQTVTLRCDPISGHDNLYWYRRVMGKEIKFLLHFVKESKQDESGMPNNRFLAERTGGTYSTLKVQPAELEDSGVYFCASSQDRVREQYFGPGTRLTVT.

This chain uses TRBV9 with TRBJ2-7; tentatively, D is TRBD2 (6 bases). The CDR3 has 12 residues. V was cut by 3 bases and J by 3 bases, with 7 bases left in between. Germline CDR1 SGDLS, CDR2 YYNGEE. The CDR3 nucleotides read TGTGCCAGCAGCGCGACTAGCTACGAGCAGTACTTC. This sequence encodes CASSATSYEQYF.

The CDR3 reads CASSDNGPLNTEAFF. The DNA for the CDR3 is TGTGCCAGCAGTGATAATGGGCCGTTGAACACTGAAGCTTTCTTT. V usage is TRBV25-1 and J usage is TRBJ1-1; D remains ambiguous. This CDR3 has 15 amino acids. Germline loops: CDR1 MGHDK, CDR2 SYGVNS. Trimming cost V 3 bases and J 0 bases, with 11 bases left between them. The full variable domain, its missing parts supplied by reference TRBV25-1 and TRBJ1-1, is EADIYQTPRYLVIGTGKKITLECSQTMGHDKMYWYQQDPGMELHLIHYSYGVNSTEKGDLSSESTVSRIRTEHFPLTLESARPSHTSQYLCASSDNGPLNTEAFFGQGTRLTVV.

This sequence joins TRBV28 and TRBJ2-7; maybe TRBD2 (6 bases). The CDR3 is made up of 14 amino acids. Trimming left V 4 bases short and J 3 bases short, with 13 bases between. CDR1 is MDHEN, CDR2 SYDVKM, per germline. CDR3 loop: CASSYGGEFYEQYF. CDR3 in DNA: TGTGCCAGCAGTTATGGAGGGGAGTTCTACGAGCAGTACTTC. The entire variable domain, with the rest obtained from reference TRBV28 and TRBJ2-7, is as follows: DVKVTQSSRYLVKRTGEKVFLECVQDMDHENMFWYRQDPGLGLRLIYFSYDVKMKEKGDIPEGYSVSREKKERFSLILESASTNQTSMYLCASSYGGEFYEQYFGPGTRLTVT.

This clone was seen once. The rearrangement joins TRBV2 to TRBJ1-1; no firm D call. V was shortened by 0 bases and J by 1 base, with 9 bases between the two germline ends. The CDR3 is 15 amino acids. Germline assignment: CDR1 SNHLY and CDR2 FYNNEI. The DNA for the CDR3 is TGTGCCAGCAGTGAAGCCCACAGCGGGAACACTGAAGCTTTCTTT. Its protein is CASSEAHSGNTEAFF.

This chain uses TRBV10-3 with TRBJ1-2; D remains ambiguous. This CDR3 comprises 17 residues. Trimming cost V 2 bases and J 0 bases, with 16 bases left between them. Germline CDR1 is ENHRY and CDR2 is SYGVKD. The CDR3 protein is CAISESTARPSNYGYTF. The CDR3 DNA sequence: TGTGCCATCAGTGAGAGTACAGCCAGGCCTTCTAACTATGGCTACACCTTC.

The CDR3 DNA reads TGTGCCAGCAGTGAACGGTGGGGCCCTGAAGCTTTCTTT. The encoded protein is CASSERWGPEAFF. The chain uses TRBV6-1 and TRBJ1-1; D is perhaps TRBD1 (5 bases). The CDR3 length is 13 residues. Trimming removed 2 bases at V and 6 bases at J, with 10 bases between. CDR1 is MNHNS, CDR2 SASEGT, per germline.